One and the same sample provided the 3 T cell receptor beta chains below, sequenced in a study of T cell responses to AZD1222 COVID-19 vaccine. Sequencing used immunoSEQ multiplex PCR; TCRdb keeps in-frame clones, though not all of them. The repertoire holds about 160,000 clones, with about 88% as singletons. The sequencing used peripheral blood, collected on day 0 of AZD1222 vaccination. The receptors originated from an adult in good health.

V gene TRBV5-5 combines with J gene TRBJ2-1, with TRBD2 matching over 9 bases. V trimming: 0 bases; J trimming: 1 base; junction bases outside the gene matches: 8. Germline V gives CDR1 SGHKS, CDR2 YYEKEE (reference sequence). This CDR3 contains 18 residues. The CDR3: CASSLGPAGGGSYNEQFF. The CDR3 DNA is TGTGCCAGCAGCTTGGGCCCCGCGGGGGGGGGATCCTACAATGAGCAGTTCTTC.

The chain recombines TRBV10-3 with TRBJ1-2; D possibly corresponds to TRBD1 (5 bases). The CDR3 covers 14 residues. V was pared by 4 bases and J by 4 bases, with 13 bases between. Germline V lookup: CDR1 ENHRY, CDR2 SYGVKD. CDR3 DNA: TGTGCCATCAGTGTGGCCAGGGAAGGCTATGGCTACACCTTC. Its translation: CAISVAREGYGYTF.

This clone was picked up a small number of times. This chain uses TRBV7-3 with TRBJ2-6, with D tentatively TRBD1 (5 bases). V lost 5 bases to trimming and J lost 6 bases, with 17 bases between them. This CDR3 is built from 16 residues. Germline loops: CDR1 SGHTA, CDR2 FQGTGA. CDR3 sequence reads: CASSPGKGRKANVLTF. The CDR3 coding sequence is TGTGCCAGCAGCCCAGGGAAGGGGCGGAAGGCCAACGTCCTGACTTTC.